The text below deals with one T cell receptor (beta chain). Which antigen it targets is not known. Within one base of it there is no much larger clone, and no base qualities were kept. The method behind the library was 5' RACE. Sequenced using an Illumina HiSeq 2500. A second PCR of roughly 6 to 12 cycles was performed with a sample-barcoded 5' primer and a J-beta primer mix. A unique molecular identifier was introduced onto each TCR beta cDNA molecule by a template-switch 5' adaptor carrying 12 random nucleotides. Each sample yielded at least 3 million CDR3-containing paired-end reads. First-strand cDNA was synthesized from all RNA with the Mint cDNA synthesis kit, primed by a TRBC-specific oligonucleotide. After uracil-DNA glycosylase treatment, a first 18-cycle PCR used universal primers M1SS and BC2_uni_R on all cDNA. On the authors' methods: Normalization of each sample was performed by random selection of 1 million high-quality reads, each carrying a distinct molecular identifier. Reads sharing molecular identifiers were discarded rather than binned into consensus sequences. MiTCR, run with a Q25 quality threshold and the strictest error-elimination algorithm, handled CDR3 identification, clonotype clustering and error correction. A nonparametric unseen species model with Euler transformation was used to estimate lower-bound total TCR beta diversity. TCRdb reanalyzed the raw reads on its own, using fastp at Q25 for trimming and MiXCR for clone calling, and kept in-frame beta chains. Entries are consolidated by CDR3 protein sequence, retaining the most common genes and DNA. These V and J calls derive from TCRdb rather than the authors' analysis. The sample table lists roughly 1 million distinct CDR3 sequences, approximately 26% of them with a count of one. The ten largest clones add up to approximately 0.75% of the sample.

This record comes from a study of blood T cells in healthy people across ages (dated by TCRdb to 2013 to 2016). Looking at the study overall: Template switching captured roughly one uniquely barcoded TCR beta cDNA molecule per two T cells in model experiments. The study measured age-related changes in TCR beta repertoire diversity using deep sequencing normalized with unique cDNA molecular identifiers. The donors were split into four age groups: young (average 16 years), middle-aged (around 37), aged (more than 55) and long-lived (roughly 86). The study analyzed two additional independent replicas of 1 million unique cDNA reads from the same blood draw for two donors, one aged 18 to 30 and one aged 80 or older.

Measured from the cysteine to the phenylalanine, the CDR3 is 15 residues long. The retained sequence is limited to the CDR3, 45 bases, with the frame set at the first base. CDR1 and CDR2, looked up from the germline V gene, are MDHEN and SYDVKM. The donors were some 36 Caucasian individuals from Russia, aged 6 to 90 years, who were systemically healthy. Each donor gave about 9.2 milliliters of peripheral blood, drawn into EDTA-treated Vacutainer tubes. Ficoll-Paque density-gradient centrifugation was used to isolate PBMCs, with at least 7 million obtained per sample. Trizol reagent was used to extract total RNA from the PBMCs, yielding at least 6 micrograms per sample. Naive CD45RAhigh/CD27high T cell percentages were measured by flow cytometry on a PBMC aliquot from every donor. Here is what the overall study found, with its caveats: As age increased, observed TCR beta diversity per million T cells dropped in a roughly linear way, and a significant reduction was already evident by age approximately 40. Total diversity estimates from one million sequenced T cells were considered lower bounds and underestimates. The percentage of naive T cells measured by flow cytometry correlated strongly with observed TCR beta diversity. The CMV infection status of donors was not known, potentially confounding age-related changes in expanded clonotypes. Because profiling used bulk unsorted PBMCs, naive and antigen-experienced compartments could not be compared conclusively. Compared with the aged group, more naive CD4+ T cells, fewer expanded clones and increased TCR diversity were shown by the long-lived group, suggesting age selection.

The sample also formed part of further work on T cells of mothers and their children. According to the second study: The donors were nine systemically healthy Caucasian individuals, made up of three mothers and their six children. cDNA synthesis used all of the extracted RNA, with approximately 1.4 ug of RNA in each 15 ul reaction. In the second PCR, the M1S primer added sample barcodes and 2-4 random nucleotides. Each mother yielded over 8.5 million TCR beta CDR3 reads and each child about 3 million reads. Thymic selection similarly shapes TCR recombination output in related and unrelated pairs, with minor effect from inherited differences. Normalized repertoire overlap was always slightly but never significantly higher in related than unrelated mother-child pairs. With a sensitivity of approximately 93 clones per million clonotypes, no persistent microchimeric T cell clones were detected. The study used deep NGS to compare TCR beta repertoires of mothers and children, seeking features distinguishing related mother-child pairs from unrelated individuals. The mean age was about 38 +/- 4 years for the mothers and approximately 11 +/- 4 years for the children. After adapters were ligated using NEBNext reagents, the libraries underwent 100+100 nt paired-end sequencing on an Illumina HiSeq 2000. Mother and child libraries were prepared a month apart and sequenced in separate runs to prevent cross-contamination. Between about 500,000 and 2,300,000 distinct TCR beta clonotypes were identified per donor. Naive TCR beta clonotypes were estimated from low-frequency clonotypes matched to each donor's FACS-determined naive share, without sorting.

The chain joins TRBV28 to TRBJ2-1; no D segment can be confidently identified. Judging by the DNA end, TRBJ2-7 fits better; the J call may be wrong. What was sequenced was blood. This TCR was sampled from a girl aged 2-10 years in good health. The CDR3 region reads CASSSSTASGHEQYF. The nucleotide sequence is TGTGCCAGCAGTTCCTCGACGGCATCTGGTCACGAGCAGTACTTC.